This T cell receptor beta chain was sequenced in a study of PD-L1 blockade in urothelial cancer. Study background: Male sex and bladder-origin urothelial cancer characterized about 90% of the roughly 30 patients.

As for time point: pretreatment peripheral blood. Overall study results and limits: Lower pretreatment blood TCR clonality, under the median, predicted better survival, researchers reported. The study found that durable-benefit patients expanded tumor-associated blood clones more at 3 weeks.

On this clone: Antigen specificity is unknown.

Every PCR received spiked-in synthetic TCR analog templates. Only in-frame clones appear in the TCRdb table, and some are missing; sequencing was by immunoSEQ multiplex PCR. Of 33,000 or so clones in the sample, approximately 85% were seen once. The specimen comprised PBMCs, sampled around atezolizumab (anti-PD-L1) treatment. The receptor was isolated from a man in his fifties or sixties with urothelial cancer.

The CDR3 DNA reads as TGCGCCAGCAGTGATCGGACTAGCGGTTACACCGGGGAGCTGTTTTTT. Translation gives CASSDRTSGYTGELFF. The chain uses TRBV10-2 and TRBJ2-2, with 10 nucleotides matching TRBD2. Germline CDR1 is WSHSY and CDR2 is SAAADI. CDR3 length equals 16 residues. Trimming removed 3 bases from V and 3 bases from J; junction bases left unmatched: 4.